This TCR beta chain was observed in a study of blood T cell repertoires in COVID-19. Study as a whole: Donors in the United States, Italy and Spain gave samples during acute or convalescent COVID-19. Nucleic acid was either cDNA or gDNA, and it came from T cells, B-cell-depleted T cells, or PBMCs.

This CDR3 region has 13 residues. Germline V gene lookup returns CDR1 SGHAT and CDR2 FQNNGV. With V trimmed by 5 bases and J by 6 bases, 4 bases remained unmatched. In the authors' workflow: Estimated nucleated cell counts came from reference gene primer amplification. Profiled with immunoSEQ multiplex PCR; TCRdb holds only in-frame clones, not every one. The D gene and trimming were derived from the DNA, and the V and J assignments and clone size from that table. The sample has approximately 140,000 clones, 80% to 85% seen once; the top ten hold over 1.1%. The chain carries TRBV11-2 and TRBJ1-3; 7 bases map to TRBD1. The source is a man aged 60 to 75 with acute or convalescent COVID-19. Sequenced sample: peripheral blood. CDR3 loop: CASSTDRVNTIYF. The CDR3 DNA reads TGTGCCAGCAGCACAGACAGGGTAAACACCATATATTTT.